This TCR beta chain was identified during a study of sequential checkpoint blockade in melanoma. Produced via immunoSEQ multiplex PCR; TCRdb's table is partial and in-frame only. The sample records roughly 2,900 clones, approximately 19% being singletons. The CDR3 has 14 residues. The V end lost 4 bases, the J end lost 5 bases, and 14 bases lay between the germline ends. Per the germline V gene, CDR1 is SQVTM and CDR2 is ANQGSEA. This clone was counted between two and nine times. As for treatment: randomized to nivolumab then ipilimumab (arm A) or the reverse (arm B). The sample in question was tumor tissue (inferred from file names), obtained from a patient given nivolumab and ipilimumab in sequence. The chain carries TRBV29-1 and TRBJ1-4; D is perhaps TRBD1 (5 bases). The TCR was taken from a human donor with melanoma. CDR3: CSVGGRARNEKLFF. In DNA, the CDR3 is TGCAGCGTTGGAGGCAGGGCTAGGAATGAAAAACTGTTTTTT.